A selection of T cell receptor beta chains follows, all from one sample in a study of monozygotic twins with inflammatory bowel disease. TCRdb reprocessed the 5' RACE reads and stores each CDR3 protein as one record, lacking DNA. This table lists roughly 160,000 distinct CDR3 sequences. The specimen sequenced was blood. The receptors come from a human donor with ulcerative colitis or Crohn's disease, or a healthy co-twin of an affected twin (not recorded which). Both conserved end residues are part of each CDR3.

>TRBV18|TRBJ1-1
CASSPTGMNTEAFF
>TRBV29-1|TRBJ1-2
CSVVQGTYGYTF
>TRBV20-1|TRBJ1-6
CSARERDINNSPLHF
>TRBV10-3|TRBJ1-5
CAISESGDSNQPQHF
>TRBV5-1|TRBJ2-3
CASSFRGQNFDTQYF
>TRBV12-3/TRBV12-4|TRBJ2-2
CASSFTSGGTNTGELFF
>TRBV29-1|TRBJ2-7
CSVEGRQGNYEQYF
>TRBV20-1|TRBJ1-1
CSARDKLLTEAFF
>TRBV20-1|TRBJ1-1
CSARGATAGWNTEAFF
>TRBV20-1|TRBJ2-3
CSARGNRIGSTQYF
>TRBV5-1|TRBJ2-2
CASSDSGVNTGELFF